Following are 20 T cell receptor beta chains from one sample sequenced in a study of T cells in localized non-small cell lung cancer. Profiling relied on immunoSEQ multiplex PCR, and the TCRdb table lists in-frame clones only, not all of them. The sample lists fewer than 3,500 clones; around 30% were seen once. The sample in question was normal lung tissue next to the tumor, obtained before any cancer treatment. These receptors originate from a female donor older than 55 with stage I squamous cell lung carcinoma.

This clone was picked up a small number of times. The genes are TRBV4-1 and TRBJ2-1; unclear D gene. The germline V and J ends were trimmed by 0 bases and 0 bases, with 9 bases remaining between them. This CDR3 has 16 amino acids. Germline CDR1 and CDR2: MGHRA and YSYEKL. The DNA for the CDR3 is TGCGCCAGCAGCCAAGAAGCTAGAATCTCCTACAATGAGCAGTTCTTC. The encoded protein is CASSQEARISYNEQFF.

The chain joins TRBV9 to TRBJ2-7; tentative D call: TRBD2 (5 bases). The CDR3 consists of 14 residues. The germline V gene has CDR1 SGDLS and CDR2 YYNGEE. The germline V and J ends were trimmed by 0 bases and 3 bases, with 10 bases remaining between them. DNA of the CDR3: TGTGCCAGCAGCGTAGTCCCTAGCAGCTACGAGCAGTACTTC. It codes for CASSVVPSSYEQYF.

The CDR3 coding sequence is TGTGCCTGGAGTACCGGGACTAGCGGGAGTCGGACCCAGTACTTC. This codes for CAWSTGTSGSRTQYF. V is TRBV30 and J is TRBJ2-5, with TRBD2 matching over 14 bases. There are 15 residues in the CDR3. The V and J ends lost 2 bases and 7 bases, in that order; junction bases with no gene match: 6. The germline V gene has CDR1 GTSNPN and CDR2 SVGIG (reference sequence).

V gene TRBV29-1 combines with J gene TRBJ2-5; possible D gene TRBD2, 6 bases. Trimming pared 4 bases from V and 4 bases from J, leaving 16 bases between. The germline CDR1 and CDR2 sequences are SQVTM and ANQGSEA. The CDR3 has 14 amino acids. The CDR3 sequence is CSVAPSGAGETQYF. The CDR3 DNA follows: TGCAGCGTTGCTCCCTCGGGAGCGGGAGAGACCCAGTACTTC.

This clone turned up a few times. The chain carries TRBV28 and TRBJ2-5; 10 nucleotides align to TRBD1. The ends lost 4 bases at V and 0 bases at J; junction bases unmatched: 8. The CDR3 runs 17 residues. Germline CDR1 and CDR2: MDHEN and SYDVKM. The CDR3 here is CASSSGTGVEYQETQYF. CDR3 DNA sequence: TGTGCCAGCAGTTCCGGGACAGGGGTGGAGTACCAAGAGACCCAGTACTTC.

The V call is TRBV6-8, the J call TRBJ1-2; D gene unclear. The V and J ends lost 2 bases and 5 bases respectively, with 15 bases between them. The CDR3 contains 15 residues. Per germline, CDR1 MNHGY and CDR2 SAAAGT. The CDR3 loop reads CASSYGSGSRYGYTF. CDR3 DNA sequence: TGTGCCAGCAGTTACGGGTCGGGTTCTCGTTATGGCTACACCTTC.

This clone was seen more than once but under ten times. V usage is TRBV12-2 and J usage is TRBJ2-1; the table's D gene call, TRBD2, was not cross checked with the DNA. TRBV12-2 is a known pseudogene. The CDR3 length is 14 residues. The chain's CDR3 is CATGGSILYNEQFF. CDR3 bases: TGTGCCACCGGAGGGAGTATCCTTTACAATGAGCAGTTCTTC.

This clone came up a few times. V and J are TRBV11-3 and TRBJ2-6, with 7 bases identical to TRBD2. Germline V gene sequence: CDR1 SGHNT, CDR2 YENEEA. The CDR3 length is 15 residues. V lost 5 bases to trimming and J lost 2 bases; unmatched junction nucleotides: 3. CDR3 residues: CASSQSGAGANVLTF. CDR3 nucleotides: TGTGCCAGCAGCCAAAGCGGGGCTGGGGCCAACGTCCTGACTTTC.

CDR3 protein: CATGDNYNEQFF. CDR3 nucleotides: TGTGCGACCGGGGATAACTACAATGAGCAGTTCTTC. This sequence joins TRBV19 and TRBJ2-1; TRBD2 might be the D (5 bases). Germline CDR1 and CDR2: LNHDA and SQIVND (reference sequence). This CDR3 region has 12 residues.

This clone has only a few counts. The CDR3 DNA sequence: TGCAGCGTTGAGGGGGCCGGGGGAAACACCATATATTTT. Its translation is CSVEGAGGNTIYF. The rearrangement uses TRBV29-1 and TRBJ1-3, with D perhaps matching TRBD1 (6 bases). There are 13 residues in the CDR3. Trimming removed 3 bases from V and 4 bases from J, with 10 bases in between. CDR1 SQVTM and CDR2 ANQGSEA come from the germline V gene.

The sample holds a few counts of this clone. The gene calls are TRBV9 and TRBJ2-3, with TRBD1 matching 11 bases. V lost 7 bases and J lost 3; bases outside the gene matches: 10. Germline values: CDR1 SGDLS, CDR2 YYNGEE. The CDR3 loop spans 16 amino acids. Written as DNA, the CDR3 is TGTGCCAGCCTTAGGACAGGGGGCGATATAACAGATACGCAGTATTTT. This codes for CASLRTGGDITDTQYF. Complete variable domain (other parts from reference TRBV9 and TRBJ2-3): DSGVTQTPKHLITATGQRVTLRCSPRSGDLSVYWYQQSLDQGLQFLIQYYNGEERAKGNILERFSAQQFPDLHSELNLSSLELGDSALYFCASLRTGGDITDTQYFGPGTRLTVL.

This clone appeared a few times. The chain has TRBV7-6 and TRBJ2-5; 10 bases match TRBD1. The CDR3 runs to 16 residues. Trimming took 0 bases from V and 4 from J; bases not matched to a gene: 5. CDR1 is SGHVS and CDR2 is FNYEAQ in the germline V gene. The CDR3: CASSLARQGAAETQYF. The CDR3 DNA sequence: TGTGCCAGCAGCTTAGCCCGACAGGGGGCAGCAGAGACCCAGTACTTC.

Only a few counts were recorded for this clone. This chain links TRBV30 with TRBJ1-5; D not certain. V was pared by 1 base and J by 6 bases, with 13 bases between. This CDR3 has 14 residues. CDR1 is GTSNPN, CDR2 SVGIG, per germline (reference sequence). In DNA, the CDR3 is TGTGCCTGGAGTGCCCCGGGTGTCGGTCAGCCCCAGCATTTT. Encoded protein: CAWSAPGVGQPQHF. The full variable domain, completed using reference TRBV30 and TRBJ1-5, is SQTIHQWPATLVQPVGSPLSLECTVEGTSNPNLYWYRQAAGRGLQLLFYSVGIGQISSEVPQNLSASRPQDRQFILSSKKLLLSDSGFYLCAWSAPGVGQPQHFGDGTRLSIL.

This clone occurred a few times. This chain links TRBV9 with TRBJ2-1, with 7 bases lining up with TRBD2. Germline CDR1 reads SGDLS; CDR2 reads YYNGEE. CDR3 length equals 18 residues. The V and J ends lost 5 bases and 8 bases, in that order; junction bases with no gene match: 22. CDR3 sequence (DNA): TGTGCCAGCAGTGAAAAGGCTGTTAGGGCGGGAGTCACCGATGAGCAGTTCTTC. Translating it yields CASSEKAVRAGVTDEQFF.

The V call is TRBV11-3, the J call TRBJ2-7; TRBD2 matches at 8 bases. V shed 5 bases, J shed 3 bases, and the junction held 6 bases outside the gene matches. This CDR3 spans 14 amino acids. Germline CDR1 reads SGHNT; CDR2 reads YENEEA. The CDR3 reads CASSPTSGHYEQYF. The CDR3 region has the DNA TGTGCCAGCAGCCCTACTAGCGGACACTACGAGCAGTACTTC. Full variable domain (rest looked up from reference TRBV11-3 and TRBJ2-7): EAGVVQSPRYKIIEKKQPVAFWCNPISGHNTLYWYLQNLGQGPELLIRYENEEAVDDSQLPKDRFSAERLKGVDSTLKIQPAELGDSAVYLCASSPTSGHYEQYFGPGTRLTVT.

In its sample, this clone was seen a few times. The chain is built from TRBV7-2 and TRBJ2-7; no clear D gene. The V gene lost 5 bases and the J gene lost 5 bases, with 13 bases spanning the gap. This CDR3 region has 13 residues. Germline V gene data show CDR1 as SGHTA and CDR2 as FQGNSA. CDR3 amino acids: CASSPPLRDEQYF. For the CDR3, the DNA is TGTGCCAGCAGCCCGCCGCTTAGGGACGAGCAGTACTTC.

The gene calls are TRBV11-3 and TRBJ2-1, with TRBD1 identical over 9 bases. The CDR3 consists of 15 residues. V lost 1 base to trimming and J lost 9 bases; unmatched junction nucleotides: 7. Germline V gene sequence: CDR1 SGHNT, CDR2 YENEEA. CDR3 amino acids: CASSLGDRVDSEQFF. CDR3 bases: TGTGCCAGCAGCTTAGGGGACAGGGTTGATAGTGAGCAGTTCTTC.

This clone is labeled as medium-sized. V usage is TRBV11-3 and J usage is TRBJ1-2; the match to TRBD1 covers 7 bases. Unmatched junction bases numbered 11, after V lost 5 bases and J lost 2 bases. The CDR3 totals 16 residues. From germline, CDR1 is SGHNT and CDR2 YENEEA. In nucleotides, the CDR3 is TGTGCCAGCAGCGGAAGAGCGGGACAGCCGAACTATGGCTACACCTTC. Encoded protein: CASSGRAGQPNYGYTF.

The J gene is TRBJ2-4, the V gene TRBV28, with D possibly TRBD1 on 5 matching bases. This CDR3 has 17 amino acids. Germline V lookup: CDR1 MDHEN, CDR2 SYDVKM. The V and J ends lost 4 bases and 6 bases respectively, with 22 bases between them. The CDR3 bases are TGTGCCAGCAGTTCCGGATGGGGATTGCAGGGCGCAAACATTCAGTACTTC. Translated: CASSSGWGLQGANIQYF.

This clone ranks as medium-sized. The chain couples TRBV28 to TRBJ2-2; 10 bases are shared with TRBD1. The CDR3 extends over 17 amino acids. After removal of 7 bases from V and 8 bases from J, the junction contained 16 bases not matched to a gene. Germline V gene sequence: CDR1 MDHEN, CDR2 SYDVKM. The CDR3 nucleotides are TGTGCCAGCATCCCTAGCCCGGGACAGGGGAAAGCGGGGGAGCTGTTTTTT. It specifies CASIPSPGQGKAGELFF.